This TCR beta chain was sequenced for a study of CD8+ T cells in alopecia areata. Following extraction, RNA underwent reverse transcription to cDNA, which served as the sequencing template. This table comes from immunoSEQ multiplex PCR, and its TCRdb copy is limited to in-frame clones, with some not included. The table records some 200,000 clones, roughly 50% of them present only once. This clone has only one observation. Noted treatment: oral pan-JAK inhibitor, 5-10 mg twice daily. This CDR3 has 13 amino acids. V was cut by 6 bases and J by 0 bases, with 8 bases left in between. The germline V gene encodes CDR1 MNHEY and CDR2 SMNVEV (reference sequence).

This receptor was taken from a human donor with alopecia areata. Specimen: CD4+ T cells sorted from blood, collected at week 24, from a patient treated with tofacitinib. The chain couples TRBV27 to TRBJ2-5, with no clear D. CDR3 protein: CASSPSYQETQYF. The DNA of the CDR3 is TGTGCCAGCAGCCCAAGTTACCAAGAGACCCAGTACTTC.